A selection of T cell receptor beta chains follows, all from one sample in a study of metastatic and nonmetastatic thyroid tumors. With MiXCR, TCRdb called clones anew from the PCR reads. The sample has 34,000 or so clones; over 15% are singletons. The sequencing sample was made of blood. These receptors were obtained from a female donor with papillary thyroid cancer or a benign thyroid nodule (not recorded which). Some clones in this sample may be carry-over from other donors' samples. Both conserved end residues are part of each CDR3. The order of the fields is V gene, D gene, clone size, J gene, CDR3 protein, CDR3 DNA. D genes are given only for firm matches. Where a row states a size, it is once, few, many or the class of an expanded clone; other rows omit it.

>TRBV7-6|TRBD1|many|TRBJ1-2
CASSPGQDYGYTF
TGTGCCAGCAGCCCGGGACAGGACTATGGCTACACCTTC
>TRBV28|.|many|TRBJ1-4
CASSFVVNEKLFF
TGTGCCAGCAGTTTCGTAGTAAATGAAAAACTGTTTTTT
>TRBV18|.|many|TRBJ2-7
CASSPLDSHEQYF
TGTGCCAGCTCACCACTAGATTCCCACGAGCAGTACTTC
>TRBV5-1|.|many|TRBJ2-3
CASTRDQGGTQYF
TGCGCCAGCACTCGGGACCAGGGAGGTACGCAGTATTTT
>TRBV6-1|.|many|TRBJ2-1
CASRKLGVADSSYNEQFF
TGTGCCAGCAGGAAACTGGGGGTAGCGGACAGCTCCTACAATGAGCAGTTCTTC
>TRBV5-1|.|many|TRBJ2-1
CASSRAGYNEQFF
TGCGCCAGCAGCAGGGCAGGATACAATGAGCAGTTCTTC
>TRBV3-1|.|many|TRBJ1-2
CASSQAHVRNYGYTF
TGTGCCAGCAGCCAGGCCCATGTGCGGAACTATGGCTACACCTTC
>TRBV11-3|TRBD2|.|TRBJ2-7
CASQSTSGTYEQYF
TGTGCCAGCCAATCGACTAGCGGGACCTACGAGCAGTACTTC
>TRBV9|.|many|TRBJ2-7
CASSVGQSEYEQYF
TGTGCCAGCAGCGTAGGACAGTCGGAATACGAGCAGTACTTC
>TRBV7-7|TRBD1|many|TRBJ2-2
CASSPDRVGGELFF
TGTGCTAGCAGCCCGGACAGGGTTGGCGGGGAGCTGTTTTTT
>TRBV19|.|many|TRBJ1-2
CATTKYWGYTF
TGTGCCACTACTAAGTACTGGGGCTACACCTTC
>TRBV28|.|many|TRBJ1-2
CASSFDRTSENYGYTF
TGTGCCAGCAGTTTCGACCGCACCTCTGAGAACTATGGCTACACCTTC
>TRBV7-9|TRBD1|many|TRBJ2-7
CASSTQRQGSDEQYF
TGTGCCAGCAGCACCCAGCGACAGGGCAGCGACGAGCAGTACTTC
>TRBV6-1|.|.|TRBJ1-5
CASTSGGLNQPQHF
TGTGCCAGCACTTCGGGGGGTCTCAATCAGCCCCAGCATTTT